Here is one TCR beta chain with its context. Its antigen is not identified. TCRdb's copy holds only in-frame clones and misses some; the assay was immunoSEQ multiplex PCR. Seen here are some 100,000 clones, approximately 91% observed once, and the top ten hold 12%. The CDR3 totals 16 residues. Trimming at V came to 3 bases and at J to 5 bases, leaving 7 bases not matched to a gene. Germline V gene sequence: CDR1 SGHVS, CDR2 FNYEAQ. The source of the sample is a study of siplizumab effects on memory and regulatory T cells. Study outcomes and limitations: Naive T cells seemed more diverse than memory cells and seemed major alloresponse contributors. The drug siplizumab significantly decreased the alloreactive sequences that could be traced to unstimulated CD4+ memory cells. Proof of suppressive function in proliferating Tregs from siplizumab cultures was not established.

The source material was non-Treg CD4+ T cells sorted from blood. J is TRBJ2-5 and V is TRBV7-6; 12 bases map to TRBD2. The sequence was obtained from a human donor in good health. In DNA, the CDR3 is TGTGCCAGCAGCTTGGTCGGACTAGCGGGGATCGAGACCCAGTACTTC. Translating it yields CASSLVGLAGIETQYF.